Following are 31 T cell receptor beta chains from one sample sequenced in a study of T cell changes during pregnancy in multiple sclerosis (dated by TCRdb to between 2018 and 2021). Library generation was performed with the immunoSEQ multiplex PCR assay. Held by TCRdb, this immuneACCESS table contains in-frame sequences only and omits some clones. Under half of the omission traces to an unresolved V gene where checked; the cause of the rest is unknown. The sample contains tens of thousands of clones, about 90% of them found a single time. 0.2% to 0.3% of the sample is held by the ten biggest clonotypes. The sample was CD4+ T cells from peripheral blood mononuclear cells, taken in the second trimester of pregnancy. These receptors were obtained from a female donor with multiple sclerosis, enrolled in a pregnancy study.

The rearrangement joins TRBV4-1 to TRBJ1-5, with D perhaps TRBD1 (6 bases). Per the germline V gene, CDR1 is MGHRA and CDR2 is YSYEKL. The CDR3 covers 18 residues. Trimming stripped 3 bases from V and 0 bases from J, with 18 bases between. CDR3 protein: CASSHGTRREDSNQPQHF. CDR3 nucleotide sequence: TGCGCCAGCAGCCATGGGACACGTAGAGAGGATAGCAATCAGCCCCAGCATTTT.

The genes are TRBV5-1 and TRBJ2-3, with D uncertain. This CDR3 spans 13 amino acids. Between the trimmed V and J ends, which lost 0 bases and 4 bases, there was a span of 6 bases. The germline CDR1 and CDR2 sequences are SGHRS and YFSETQ. CDR3 in amino acids: CASSLAGADTQYF. The CDR3, as DNA: TGCGCCAGCAGCTTGGCCGGAGCAGATACGCAGTATTTT.

The V call is TRBV2, the J call TRBJ2-5, with 13 nucleotides matching TRBD2. Germline V gives CDR1 SNHLY, CDR2 FYNNEI. The CDR3 is 16 residues long. With 6 bases clipped from V and 1 base from J, the junction kept 5 bases outside the gene matches. This CDR3 reads CASRTTSGGVQETQYF. CDR3 coding DNA: TGTGCCAGCAGGACCACTAGCGGGGGGGTCCAAGAGACCCAGTACTTC.

This clone was detected only a few times. The genes are TRBV12-5 and TRBJ1-1; D is perhaps TRBD1 (5 bases). Germline V gives CDR1 LGHNT, CDR2 FRNRAP. The V end was cut by 3 bases, the J end by 8 bases, with 10 bases between. This CDR3 is built from 12 residues. CDR3 residues: CASGFPRAEAFF. The CDR3 bases are TGTGCTAGTGGTTTTCCCAGGGCGGAAGCTTTCTTT.

The rearrangement joins TRBV7-8 to TRBJ1-6, with 8 bases fitting TRBD1. This CDR3 has 16 amino acids. The V and J ends lost 4 bases and 9 bases, in that order; junction bases with no gene match: 11. CDR1 SGHVS and CDR2 FQNEAQ come from the germline V gene. CDR3 DNA sequence: TGTGCCAGCAGCTATAGGACAGGGAAGGGTACTTCACCCCTCCACTTT. This gives the protein CASSYRTGKGTSPLHF.

The chain links TRBV4-1 to TRBJ1-6, with D hard to call. Germline V gives CDR1 MGHRA, CDR2 YSYEKL. The CDR3 has 13 amino acids. V was trimmed by 0 bases and J by 9 bases, leaving 6 bases between them. The CDR3 DNA reads TGCGCCAGCAGCCAAGATCGGGGTTCACCCCTCCACTTT. Protein sequence: CASSQDRGSPLHF.

J is TRBJ2-5 and V is TRBV27; 7 nucleotides match TRBD2. CDR3 length: 13 residues. Trimming removed 9 bases from V and 5 bases from J; junction bases left unmatched: 9. Germline-derived CDR1 and CDR2 are MNHEY and SMNVEV (reference sequence). CDR3 DNA sequence: TGTGCCAGTTCACGACTAGCCCGGGAGACCCAGTACTTC. Translating it yields CASSRLARETQYF.

This sequence joins TRBV5-1 and TRBJ2-1; TRBD2 is a possible D gene (6 bases). V was trimmed by 1 base and J by 6 bases, leaving 11 bases between them. Germline-derived CDR1 and CDR2 are SGHRS and YFSETQ. The CDR3 has 14 amino acids. CDR3 DNA: TGCGCCAGCAGCTTGAGGGCGGGAATCAATGAGCAGTTCTTC. This sequence encodes CASSLRAGINEQFF.

V usage is TRBV28 and J usage is TRBJ1-2; unclear D gene. The V gene's germline CDR1 is MDHEN and CDR2 SYDVKM. The CDR3 spans 13 residues. With 5 bases removed from V and 7 bases from J, the gap between germline ends came to 14 bases. The CDR3 DNA reads as TGTGCCAGCAGTGTTCTCCCCCCTGTTGGCTACACCTTC. Amino acid sequence: CASSVLPPVGYTF.

The rearrangement uses TRBV9 and TRBJ2-2; 9 bases map to TRBD2. Per germline, CDR1 SGDLS and CDR2 YYNGEE. J was trimmed by 0 bases and V by 2 bases; bases with no gene match: 8. There are 18 residues in the CDR3. The CDR3 DNA reads as TGTGCCAGCAGCGTCGGGAGCGGCGGGGGGGCGAACACCGGGGAGCTGTTTTTT. This sequence encodes CASSVGSGGGANTGELFF.

The genes are TRBV6-5 and TRBJ1-1; D remains ambiguous. CDR3 length: 15 amino acids. The V gene's germline CDR1 is MNHEY and CDR2 SVGAGI. Trimming removed 0 bases from V and 4 bases from J, with 12 bases in between. For the CDR3, the DNA is TGTGCCAGCAGTTACTCCTGGGGAGGAGGCACTGAAGCTTTCTTT. Its translation is CASSYSWGGGTEAFF.

The sample holds one count of this clone. Germline is not matched at one junction end, which may reflect a read error. The CDR3: CASSSTLAGGPPDF. The CDR3 DNA is TGTGCCAGCAGCTCCACACTAGCGGGGGGCCCACCGGACTTC. The chain carries TRBV11-3 and TRBJ2-7; TRBD2 aligns across 12 bases. CDR1 and CDR2 (germline): SGHNT, YENEEA. The CDR3 has 14 residues.

The V call is TRBV29-1, the J call TRBJ2-7; possibly TRBD1 for D (6 bases). Germline loops: CDR1 SQVTM, CDR2 ANQGSEA. V was pared by 7 bases and J by 2 bases, with 12 bases between. This CDR3 comprises 12 residues. The DNA for the CDR3 is TGCAGCGCAATAACAGGGACCTACGAGCAGTACTTC. The encoded protein is CSAITGTYEQYF.

This chain links TRBV6-5 with TRBJ1-6; no firm D call. CDR1 is MNHEY and CDR2 is SVGAGI in the germline V gene. The CDR3 runs 16 residues. Trimming cost V 3 bases and J 10 bases, with 19 bases left between them. CDR3 region: CASSYISRGNTSPLHF. CDR3 in DNA: TGTGCCAGCAGTTATATATCGCGGGGAAACACATCACCCCTCCACTTT.

This clone was counted a few times. J is TRBJ1-4 and V is TRBV2; the match to TRBD1 covers 9 bases. CDR3 size: 14 residues. Germline-derived CDR1 and CDR2 are SNHLY and FYNNEI. Losses at the gene ends were 6 bases for V and 8 bases for J; bases not matched to a gene: 7. The CDR3 bases are TGTGCCAGCAGGATTCAGGACAGGGGCGAAAAACTGTTTTTT. It codes for CASRIQDRGEKLFF.

This clone turned up a few times. The V call is TRBV27, the J call TRBJ2-7; D is possibly TRBD1 (6 bases). Trimming took 5 bases from V and 3 from J, leaving 14 bases between them. CDR3 length equals 14 residues. CDR1 is MNHEY, CDR2 SMNVEV, per germline (reference sequence). CDR3 in DNA: TGTGCCAGCAGTGCACAGGGAGTTATCTACGAGCAGTACTTC. Residues: CASSAQGVIYEQYF.

The sample holds one count of this clone. J is TRBJ1-6 and V is TRBV6-1; D not certain. V lost 6 bases, J lost 13 bases, and 16 bases lay in between. The CDR3 loop spans 13 amino acids. From germline, CDR1 is MNHNS and CDR2 SASEGT. The CDR3 DNA reads TGTGCCAGCAGAGCCACCGGTGCTTCCCCCCTCCACTTT. It encodes CASRATGASPLHF.

This sequence joins TRBV7-2 and TRBJ2-1; 10 bases are a match to TRBD2. The CDR3 loop spans 17 amino acids. V lost 4 bases to trimming and J lost 9 bases; unmatched junction nucleotides: 15. Germline assignment: CDR1 SGHTA and CDR2 FQGNSA. The CDR3 sequence: CASSSWASGGAPLEQFF. The CDR3 DNA sequence: TGTGCCAGCAGCTCGTGGGCAAGCGGGGGGGCCCCACTTGAGCAGTTCTTC.

CDR3 nucleotides: TGTGCCAGTAGTAGTACAGGGACGAATCAGCCCCAGCATTTT. Residues: CASSSTGTNQPQHF. The chain has TRBV19 and TRBJ1-5; possible D gene TRBD1, 6 bases. The CDR3 sequence is 14 residues long. Deletions cut 4 bases from V and 4 bases from J, with 11 bases between. The germline CDR1 and CDR2 sequences are LNHDA and SQIVND (reference sequence).

V and J are TRBV27 and TRBJ1-2, with a possible D match to TRBD1 (5 bases). This CDR3 is built from 15 residues. Germline V gene lookup returns CDR1 MNHEY and CDR2 SMNVEV (reference sequence). V dropped 2 bases and J dropped 2 bases, with 12 bases sitting between them. CDR3 DNA sequence: TGTGCCAGCAGTTTAGACAGACTTATGAACTATGGCTACACCTTC. It translates to CASSLDRLMNYGYTF.

This chain links TRBV11-2 with TRBJ2-1, with TRBD1 matching over 8 bases. CDR1 and CDR2 (germline): SGHAT, FQNNGV. The V gene end was trimmed by 5 bases and the J gene end by 10 bases; junction bases not matched to a gene: 16. The CDR3 sequence is 16 residues long. CDR3 in amino acids: CASSVGQATLLGEQFF. CDR3 coding DNA: TGTGCCAGCAGCGTGGGACAGGCTACCCTGTTGGGCGAGCAGTTCTTC.

The gene calls are TRBV5-6 and TRBJ2-1, with TRBD2 identical over 8 bases. With 0 bases clipped from V and 4 bases from J, the junction kept 6 bases outside the gene matches. Per the germline V gene, CDR1 is SGHDT and CDR2 is YYEEEE. This CDR3 is built from 16 residues. The CDR3: CASSLERGGSYNEQFF. The CDR3 nucleotides read TGTGCCAGCAGCTTGGAGCGCGGGGGGTCTTACAATGAGCAGTTCTTC.

The rearrangement links TRBV7-9 to TRBJ2-1; D is perhaps TRBD1 (5 bases). Looked up from germline, CDR1 is SEHNR and CDR2 is FQNEAQ (reference sequence). This CDR3 spans 15 amino acids. V lost 7 bases to trimming and J lost 7 bases, with 20 bases between them. The CDR3 here is CASTPTGRESNEQFF. The CDR3, as DNA: TGTGCCAGCACCCCAACAGGCCGCGAGTCGAATGAGCAGTTCTTC.

The genes are TRBV25-1 and TRBJ2-2, with D hard to call. Germline V CDR1 and CDR2: MGHDK, SYGVNS. CDR3 size: 14 residues. The germline V and J ends were trimmed by 0 bases and 5 bases, with 7 bases remaining between them. The CDR3 sequence is CASSEYGRTGELFF. The CDR3 region has the DNA TGTGCCAGCAGTGAATATGGCCGAACCGGGGAGCTGTTTTTT.

The chain is built from TRBV7-2 and TRBJ2-1, with a tentative D call TRBD2 (6 bases). The CDR3 totals 13 residues. The V end was cut by 5 bases, the J end by 5 bases, with 10 bases between. In germline, CDR1 is SGHTA, CDR2 FQGNSA. This CDR3 reads CASSQGGNNEQFF. The CDR3 DNA reads as TGTGCCAGCAGCCAGGGAGGTAACAATGAGCAGTTCTTC.

The V gene is TRBV11-2, the J gene TRBJ1-5; D gene unclear. V was shortened by 2 bases and J by 4 bases, with 15 bases between the two germline ends. Looked up from germline, CDR1 is SGHAT and CDR2 is FQNNGV. The CDR3 runs 16 residues. The CDR3 reads CASSLFLGDGNQPQHF. The DNA for the CDR3 is TGTGCCAGCAGCTTATTTCTTGGAGACGGTAATCAGCCCCAGCATTTT. The full variable domain, with the rest looked up from reference TRBV11-2 and TRBJ1-5, is EAGVAQSPRYKIIEKRQSVAFWCNPISGHATLYWYQQILGQGPKLLIQFQNNGVVDDSQLPKDRFSAERLKGVDSTLKIQPAKLEDSAVYLCASSLFLGDGNQPQHFGDGTRLSIL.

CDR3 nucleotide sequence: TGCGCCAGCAGGGACCTAGCGGGGGTTGGAGAGACCCAGTACTTC. Protein product: CASRDLAGVGETQYF. J is TRBJ2-5 and V is TRBV10-2, with 10 nucleotides matching TRBD2. Germline V gene data show CDR1 as WSHSY and CDR2 as SAAADI. The V segment lost 6 bases and the J segment 4 bases; nucleotides outside the gene matches: 8. CDR3 length: 15 residues.

The rearrangement uses TRBV29-1 and TRBJ1-1, with no clear D. Trimming shortened V by 5 bases and J by 2 bases, and 15 bases separated the two germline ends. The CDR3 is 14 residues long. Germline V gene data show CDR1 as SQVTM and CDR2 as ANQGSEA. CDR3 protein: CSVTLGGANTEAFF. CDR3 sequence (DNA): TGCAGCGTTACCCTGGGAGGAGCTAACACTGAAGCTTTCTTT.

About this clone itself: Other DNA sequences of this sample code for an identical CDR3. This chain joins TRBV5-1 and TRBJ1-1, with TRBD1 identical over 9 bases. Germline loops: CDR1 SGHRS, CDR2 YFSETQ. The CDR3 contains 14 residues. The V segment lost 4 bases and the J segment 4 bases; nucleotides outside the gene matches: 5. CDR3 protein: CASSPDRGGTEAFF. The CDR3 DNA reads as TGCGCCAGCAGCCCAGACAGGGGGGGCACTGAAGCTTTCTTT.

In this sample, this clone turned up once. This sequence joins TRBV11-2 and TRBJ2-5; 11 bases line up with TRBD2. The V and J ends lost 6 bases and 5 bases, in that order; junction bases with no gene match: 14. CDR3 length equals 17 residues. Germline lookup yields CDR1 SGHAT and CDR2 FQNNGV. The DNA for the CDR3 is TGTGCCAGCAGTACACTAGCGGGGGACTTCAAGGGGGAGACCCAGTACTTC. This gives the protein CASSTLAGDFKGETQYF.

The genes are TRBV7-2 and TRBJ1-4; D remains unclear. The ends were cut back, 5 bases at V and 7 bases at J, with 14 bases in the middle. The CDR3 contains 14 residues. Germline V gene data show CDR1 as SGHTA and CDR2 as FQGNSA. The CDR3 region has the DNA TGTGCCAGCAGCCTGATGGCGGGCGGTGAAAAACTGTTTTTT. Translating it yields CASSLMAGGEKLFF.